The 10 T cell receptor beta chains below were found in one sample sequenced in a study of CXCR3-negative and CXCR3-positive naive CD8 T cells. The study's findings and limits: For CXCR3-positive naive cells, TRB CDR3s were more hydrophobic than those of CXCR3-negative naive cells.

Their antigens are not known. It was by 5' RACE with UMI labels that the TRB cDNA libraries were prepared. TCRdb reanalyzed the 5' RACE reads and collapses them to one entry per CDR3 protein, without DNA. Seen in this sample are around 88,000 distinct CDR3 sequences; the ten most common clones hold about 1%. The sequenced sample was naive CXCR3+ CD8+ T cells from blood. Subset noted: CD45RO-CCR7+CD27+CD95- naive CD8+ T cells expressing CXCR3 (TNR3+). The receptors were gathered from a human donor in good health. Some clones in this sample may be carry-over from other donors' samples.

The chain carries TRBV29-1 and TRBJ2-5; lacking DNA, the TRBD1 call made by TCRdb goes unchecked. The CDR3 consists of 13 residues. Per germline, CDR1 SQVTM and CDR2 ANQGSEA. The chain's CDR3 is CSVDTGGGETQYF.

The CDR3 loop reads CASSYLGTGAVEQYF. The V gene is TRBV5-1, the J gene TRBJ2-7; TCRdb gives TRBD1 as the D gene, but with no DNA this cannot be confirmed. The CDR3 runs to 15 residues. Germline V CDR1 and CDR2: SGHRS, YFSETQ.

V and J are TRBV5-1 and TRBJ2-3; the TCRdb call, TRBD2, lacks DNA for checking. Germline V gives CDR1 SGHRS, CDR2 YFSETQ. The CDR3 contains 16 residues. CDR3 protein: CASRLGAGGDLNTQYF.

CDR3 region: CASSSGLAGLTDTQYF. The V call is TRBV28, the J call TRBJ2-3; the TRBD2 assignment by TCRdb is unverifiable without DNA. Per the germline V gene, CDR1 is MDHEN and CDR2 is SYDVKM. The CDR3 has 16 amino acids. The full variable domain, completed using reference TRBV28 and TRBJ2-3, is DVKVTQSSRYLVKRTGEKVFLECVQDMDHENMFWYRQDPGLGLRLIYFSYDVKMKEKGDIPEGYSVSREKKERFSLILESASTNQTSMYLCASSSGLAGLTDTQYFGPGTRLTVL.

This CDR3 is CASSYAQGRGALTSEAFF. V and J are TRBV6-2 or TRBV6-3 and TRBJ1-1; absent DNA, TCRdb's TRBD1 call cannot be checked. Germline CDR1 reads MNHEY; CDR2 reads SVGEGT. This CDR3 is built from 18 residues.

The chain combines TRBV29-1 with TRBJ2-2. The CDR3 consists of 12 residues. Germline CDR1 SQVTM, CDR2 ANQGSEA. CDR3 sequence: CSVVVWTGELFF.

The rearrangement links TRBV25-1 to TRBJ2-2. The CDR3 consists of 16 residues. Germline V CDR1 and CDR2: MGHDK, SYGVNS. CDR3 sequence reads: CASSELKGRNTGELFF.

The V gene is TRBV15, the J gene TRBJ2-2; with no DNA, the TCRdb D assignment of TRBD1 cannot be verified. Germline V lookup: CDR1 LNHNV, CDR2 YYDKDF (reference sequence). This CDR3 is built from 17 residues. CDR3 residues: CATSRDWQGVKTGELFF.

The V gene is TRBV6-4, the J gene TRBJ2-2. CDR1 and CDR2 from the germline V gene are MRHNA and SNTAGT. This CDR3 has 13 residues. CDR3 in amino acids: CASSEENTGELFF.

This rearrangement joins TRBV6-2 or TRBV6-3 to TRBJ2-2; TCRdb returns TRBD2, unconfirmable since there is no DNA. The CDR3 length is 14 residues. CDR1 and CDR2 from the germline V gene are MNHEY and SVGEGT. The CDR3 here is CASRQALNTGELFF.